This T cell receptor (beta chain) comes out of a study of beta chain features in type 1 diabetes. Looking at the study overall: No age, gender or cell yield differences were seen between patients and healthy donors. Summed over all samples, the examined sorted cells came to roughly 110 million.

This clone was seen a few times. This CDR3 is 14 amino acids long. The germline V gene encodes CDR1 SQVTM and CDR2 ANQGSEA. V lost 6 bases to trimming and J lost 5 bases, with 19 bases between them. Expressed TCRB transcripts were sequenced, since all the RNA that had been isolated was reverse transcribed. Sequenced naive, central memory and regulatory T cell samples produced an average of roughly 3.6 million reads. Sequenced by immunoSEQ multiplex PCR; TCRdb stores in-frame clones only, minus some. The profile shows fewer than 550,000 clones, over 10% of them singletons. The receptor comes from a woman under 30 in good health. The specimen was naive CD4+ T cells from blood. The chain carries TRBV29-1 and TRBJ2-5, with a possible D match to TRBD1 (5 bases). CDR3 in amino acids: CSVGIQGVGETQYF. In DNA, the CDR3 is TGCAGCGTCGGTATCCAGGGTGTCGGGGAGACCCAGTACTTC.